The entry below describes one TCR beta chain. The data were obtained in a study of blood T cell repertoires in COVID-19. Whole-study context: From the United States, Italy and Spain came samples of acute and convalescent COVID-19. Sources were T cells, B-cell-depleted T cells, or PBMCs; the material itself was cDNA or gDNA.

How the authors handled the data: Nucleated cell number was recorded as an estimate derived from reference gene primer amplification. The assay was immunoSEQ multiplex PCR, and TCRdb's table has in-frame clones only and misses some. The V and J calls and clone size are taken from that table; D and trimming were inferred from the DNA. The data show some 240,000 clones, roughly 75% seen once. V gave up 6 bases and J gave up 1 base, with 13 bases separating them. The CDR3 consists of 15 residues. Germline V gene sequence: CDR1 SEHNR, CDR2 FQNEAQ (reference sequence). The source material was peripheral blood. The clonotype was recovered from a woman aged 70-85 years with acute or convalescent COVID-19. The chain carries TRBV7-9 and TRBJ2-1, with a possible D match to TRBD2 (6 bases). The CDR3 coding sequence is TGTGCCAGCAGTCCCGGGGGAAGGTCCTACAATGAGCAGTTCTTC. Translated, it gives CASSPGGRSYNEQFF.